This T cell receptor (beta chain) was identified during a study of T cells after posttransplantation cyclophosphamide. There are 15 residues in the CDR3. After removal of 0 bases from V and 4 bases from J, the junction contained 3 bases not matched to a gene. Germline V gene sequence: CDR1 SGHTA, CDR2 FQGNSA. The repertoire was sequenced with immunoSEQ multiplex PCR; TCRdb's copy has only in-frame clones and lacks some. The sample records about 28,000 clones, 70% to 90% being singletons. This sequence joins TRBV7-2 and TRBJ1-5; TRBD1 aligns across 7 bases. The clonotype was recovered from a man aged 50 or older. Sequencing was done on a sample of PBMCs. The CDR3 spells CASSLASGGNQPQHF. The CDR3 DNA reads as TGTGCCAGCAGCTTAGCATCAGGGGGAAATCAGCCCCAGCATTTT.